This TCR beta chain was sequenced during a study of T cell changes during pregnancy in multiple sclerosis. Method: immunoSEQ multiplex PCR; TCRdb's copy keeps in-frame clones and lacks some. In the table there are some 77,000 clones, about nine tenths of which are singletons. The CDR3 runs to 14 residues. Germline V gene data show CDR1 as SGHTA and CDR2 as FQGNSA. The V end lost 5 bases, the J end lost 4 bases, and 14 bases lay between the germline ends. This chain uses TRBV7-2 with TRBJ2-5; weak D call: TRBD1 (5 bases). Here the sequenced sample was peripheral blood, taken before pregnancy. The source of this sequence is a female donor with multiple sclerosis, enrolled in a pregnancy study. Here the CDR3 reads CASSRSGRVETQYF. For the CDR3, the DNA is TGTGCCAGCAGCCGTTCAGGGCGAGTAGAGACCCAGTACTTC. Full variable domain (outside the CDR3, taken from reference TRBV7-2 and TRBJ2-5): GAGVSQSPSNKVTEKGKDVELRCDPISGHTALYWYRQSLGQGLEFLIYFQGNSAPDKSGLPSDRFSAERTGGSVSTLTIQRTQQEDSAVYLCASSRSGRVETQYFGPGTRLLVL.